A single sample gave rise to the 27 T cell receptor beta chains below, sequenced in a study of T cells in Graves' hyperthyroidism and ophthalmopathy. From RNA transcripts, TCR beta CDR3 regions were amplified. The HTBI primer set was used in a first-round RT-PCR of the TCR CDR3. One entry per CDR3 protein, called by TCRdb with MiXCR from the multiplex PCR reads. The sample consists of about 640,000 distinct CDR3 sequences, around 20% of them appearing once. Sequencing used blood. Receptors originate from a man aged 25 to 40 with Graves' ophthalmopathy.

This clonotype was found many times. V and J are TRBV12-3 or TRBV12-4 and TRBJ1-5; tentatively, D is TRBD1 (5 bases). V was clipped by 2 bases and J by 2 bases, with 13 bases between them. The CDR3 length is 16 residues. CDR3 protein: CASSLTRDLGNQPQHF. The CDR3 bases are TGTGCCAGCAGTTTAACCCGGGACCTGGGCAATCAGCCCCAGCATTTT.

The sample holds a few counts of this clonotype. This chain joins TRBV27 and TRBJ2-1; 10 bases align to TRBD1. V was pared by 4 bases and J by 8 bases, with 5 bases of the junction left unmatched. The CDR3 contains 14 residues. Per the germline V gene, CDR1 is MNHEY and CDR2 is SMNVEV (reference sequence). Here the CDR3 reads CASSSDRGLDEQFF. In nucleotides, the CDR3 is TGTGCCAGCAGTTCCGACAGGGGGCTTGATGAGCAGTTCTTC.

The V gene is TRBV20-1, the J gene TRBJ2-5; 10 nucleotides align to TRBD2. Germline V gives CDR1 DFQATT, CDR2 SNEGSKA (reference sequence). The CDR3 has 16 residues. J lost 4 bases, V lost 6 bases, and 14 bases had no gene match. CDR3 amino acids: CSAQDPLAGVGETQYF. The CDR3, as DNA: TGCAGTGCCCAAGACCCCCTAGCGGGAGTAGGAGAGACCCAGTACTTC.

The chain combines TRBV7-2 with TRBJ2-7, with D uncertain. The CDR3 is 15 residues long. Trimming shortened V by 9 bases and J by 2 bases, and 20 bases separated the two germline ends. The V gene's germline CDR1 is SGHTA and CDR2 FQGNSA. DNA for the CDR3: TGTGCCAGATCCCCATCTCGGACGGACCCCTACGAGCAGTACTTC. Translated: CARSPSRTDPYEQYF. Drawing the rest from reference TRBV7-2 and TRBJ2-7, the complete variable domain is GAGVSQSPSNKVTEKGKDVELRCDPISGHTALYWYRQSLGQGLEFLIYFQGNSAPDKSGLPSDRFSAERTGGSVSTLTIQRTQQEDSAVYLCARSPSRTDPYEQYFGPGTRLTVT.

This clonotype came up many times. Written as DNA, the CDR3 is TGTGCCAGCAGCTACAGGGCCAACGAGCAGTACTTC. Protein product: CASSYRANEQYF. This chain joins TRBV7-9 and TRBJ2-7, with TRBD1 as a possible D gene (6 bases). The CDR3 covers 12 residues. Trimming took off 4 bases at V and 5 bases at J, with 9 bases between the two ends. The germline V gene encodes CDR1 SEHNR and CDR2 FQNEAQ (reference sequence).

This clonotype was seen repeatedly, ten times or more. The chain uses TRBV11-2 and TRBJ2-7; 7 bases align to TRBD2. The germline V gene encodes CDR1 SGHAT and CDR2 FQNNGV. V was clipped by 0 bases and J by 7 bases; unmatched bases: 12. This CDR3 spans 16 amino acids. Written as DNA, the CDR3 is TGTGCCAGCAGCTTAGAGCGGACTAGTGGTACTAGGGAGCAGTACTTC. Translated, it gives CASSLERTSGTREQYF.

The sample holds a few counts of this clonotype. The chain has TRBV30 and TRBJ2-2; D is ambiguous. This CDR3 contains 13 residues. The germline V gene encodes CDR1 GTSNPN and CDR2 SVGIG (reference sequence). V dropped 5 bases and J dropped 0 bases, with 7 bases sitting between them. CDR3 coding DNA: TGTGCCTGGTCTATAGCGAACACCGGGGAGCTGTTTTTT. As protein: CAWSIANTGELFF.

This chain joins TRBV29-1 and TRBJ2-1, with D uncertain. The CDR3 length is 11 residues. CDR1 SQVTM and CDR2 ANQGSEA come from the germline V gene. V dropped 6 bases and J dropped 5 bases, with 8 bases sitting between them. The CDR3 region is CSVPQHNEQFF. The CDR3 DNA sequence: TGCAGCGTCCCACAGCACAATGAGCAGTTCTTC.

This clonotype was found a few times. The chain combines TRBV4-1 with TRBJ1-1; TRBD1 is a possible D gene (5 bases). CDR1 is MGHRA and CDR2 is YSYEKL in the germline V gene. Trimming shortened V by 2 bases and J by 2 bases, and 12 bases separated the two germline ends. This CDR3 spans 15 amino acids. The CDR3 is CASSQNRDRNTEAFF. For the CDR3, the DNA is TGCGCCAGCAGCCAAAACCGGGACCGAAACACTGAAGCTTTCTTT.

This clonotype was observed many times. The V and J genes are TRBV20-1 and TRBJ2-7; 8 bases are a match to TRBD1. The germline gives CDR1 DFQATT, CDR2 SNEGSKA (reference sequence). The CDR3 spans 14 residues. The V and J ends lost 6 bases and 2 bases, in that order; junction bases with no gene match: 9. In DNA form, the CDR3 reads TGCAGTGCGACAGGACAGGGAGTCCCCTACGAGCAGTACTTC. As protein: CSATGQGVPYEQYF.

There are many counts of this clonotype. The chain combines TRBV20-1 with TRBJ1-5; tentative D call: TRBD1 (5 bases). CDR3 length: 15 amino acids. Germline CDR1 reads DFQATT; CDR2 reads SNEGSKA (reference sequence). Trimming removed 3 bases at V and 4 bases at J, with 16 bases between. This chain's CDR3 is CSASAPDSVNQPQHF. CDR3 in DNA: TGCAGTGCTAGTGCCCCCGACAGCGTGAATCAGCCCCAGCATTTT.

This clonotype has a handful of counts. This CDR3 reads CSVQAQYSYEQYF. CDR3 DNA sequence: TGCAGTGTACAGGCACAGTACTCCTACGAGCAGTACTTC. This chain connects TRBV20-1 to TRBJ2-7; D is perhaps TRBD1 (5 bases). V was cut by 7 bases and J by 0 bases, with 13 bases left in between. Germline V lookup: CDR1 DFQATT, CDR2 SNEGSKA (reference sequence). CDR3 length equals 13 residues.

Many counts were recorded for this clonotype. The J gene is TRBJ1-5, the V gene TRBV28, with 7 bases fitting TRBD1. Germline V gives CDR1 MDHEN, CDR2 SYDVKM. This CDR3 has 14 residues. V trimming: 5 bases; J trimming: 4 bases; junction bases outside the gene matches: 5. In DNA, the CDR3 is TGTGCCAGCAGTCGGGACAGCACGAATCAGCCCCAGCATTTT. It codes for CASSRDSTNQPQHF.

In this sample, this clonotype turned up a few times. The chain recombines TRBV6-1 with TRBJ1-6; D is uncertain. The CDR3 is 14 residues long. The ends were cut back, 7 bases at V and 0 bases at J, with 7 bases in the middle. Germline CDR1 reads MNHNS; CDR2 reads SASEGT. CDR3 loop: CASTGRSYNSPLHF. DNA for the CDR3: TGTGCCAGCACAGGCCGCTCCTATAATTCACCCCTCCACTTT.

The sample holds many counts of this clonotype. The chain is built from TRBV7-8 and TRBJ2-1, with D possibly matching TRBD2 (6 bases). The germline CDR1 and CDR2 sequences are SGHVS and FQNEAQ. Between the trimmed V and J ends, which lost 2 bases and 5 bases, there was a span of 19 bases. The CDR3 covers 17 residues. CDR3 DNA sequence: TGTGCCAGCAGCTTACGAAATACGAGACTAGGGGACAATGAGCAGTTCTTC. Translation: CASSLRNTRLGDNEQFF.

CDR3 loop: CASSRPGPGGADTQYF. The DNA of the CDR3 is TGTGCCAGCAGCCGACCGGGACCAGGGGGGGCAGATACGCAGTATTTT. V is TRBV4-2 and J is TRBJ2-3, with D perhaps TRBD1 or TRBD2 (7 bases each). The germline gives CDR1 LGHNA, CDR2 YNFKEQ. This CDR3 spans 16 amino acids. Trimming left V 4 bases short and J 4 bases short, with 18 bases between.

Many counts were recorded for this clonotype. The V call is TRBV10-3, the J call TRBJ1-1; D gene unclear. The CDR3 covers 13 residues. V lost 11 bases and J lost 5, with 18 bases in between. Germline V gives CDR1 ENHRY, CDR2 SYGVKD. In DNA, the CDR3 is TGTGCCGGTTCGTCGGGAGGTAATACTGAAGCTTTCTTT. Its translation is CAGSSGGNTEAFF.

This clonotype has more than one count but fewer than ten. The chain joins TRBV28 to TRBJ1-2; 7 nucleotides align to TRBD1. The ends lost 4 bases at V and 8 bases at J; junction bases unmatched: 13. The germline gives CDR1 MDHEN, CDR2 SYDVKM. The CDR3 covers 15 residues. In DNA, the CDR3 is TGTGCCAGCAGTTCCCCGCCGGGGACAGCCGGCGGCTACACCTTC. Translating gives CASSSPPGTAGGYTF.

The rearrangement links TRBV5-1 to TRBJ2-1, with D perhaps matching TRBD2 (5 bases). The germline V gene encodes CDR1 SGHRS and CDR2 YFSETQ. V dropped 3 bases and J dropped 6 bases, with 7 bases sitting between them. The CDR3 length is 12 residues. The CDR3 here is CASSSAGNEQFF. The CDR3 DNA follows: TGCGCCAGCAGCTCCGCGGGCAATGAGCAGTTCTTC.

This CDR3 is CASSDKLEGRDKNQPQHF. CDR3 nucleotides: TGCGCCAGCAGTGACAAATTAGAGGGACGCGACAAAAATCAGCCCCAGCATTTT. The chain is built from TRBV10-1 and TRBJ1-5; TRBD1 is a possible D gene (5 bases). Trimming took off 3 bases at V and 4 bases at J, with 22 bases between the two ends. Germline V gene data show CDR1 as WNHNN and CDR2 as SYGVQD (reference sequence). This CDR3 has 18 amino acids.

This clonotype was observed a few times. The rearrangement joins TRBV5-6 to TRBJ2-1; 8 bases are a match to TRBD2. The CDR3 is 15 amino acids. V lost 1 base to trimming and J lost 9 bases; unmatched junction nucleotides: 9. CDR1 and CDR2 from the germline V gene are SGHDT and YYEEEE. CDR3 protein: CASSLRLAGRREQFF. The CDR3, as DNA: TGTGCCAGCAGCTTGCGTCTAGCGGGTAGACGTGAGCAGTTCTTC.

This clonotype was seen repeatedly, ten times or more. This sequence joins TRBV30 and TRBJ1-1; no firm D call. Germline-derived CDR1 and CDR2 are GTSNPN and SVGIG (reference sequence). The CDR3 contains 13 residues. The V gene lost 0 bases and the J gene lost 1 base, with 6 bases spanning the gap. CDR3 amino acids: CAWSVQWNTEAFF. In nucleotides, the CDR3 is TGTGCCTGGAGTGTACAGTGGAACACTGAAGCTTTCTTT.

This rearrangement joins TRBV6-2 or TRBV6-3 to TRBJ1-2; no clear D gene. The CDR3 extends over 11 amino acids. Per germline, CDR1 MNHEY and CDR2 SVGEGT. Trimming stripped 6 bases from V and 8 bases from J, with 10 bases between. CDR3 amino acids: CASRSIWGYTF. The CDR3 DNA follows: TGTGCCAGCAGGTCGATTTGGGGCTACACCTTC.

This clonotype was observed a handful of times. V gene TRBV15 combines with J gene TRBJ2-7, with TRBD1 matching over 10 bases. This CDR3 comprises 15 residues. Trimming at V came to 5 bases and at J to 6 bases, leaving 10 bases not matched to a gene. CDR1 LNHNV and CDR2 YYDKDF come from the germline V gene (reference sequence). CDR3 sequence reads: CATSEGGTGVREQYF. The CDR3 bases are TGTGCCACCAGCGAGGGGGGGACAGGGGTTCGCGAGCAGTACTTC.

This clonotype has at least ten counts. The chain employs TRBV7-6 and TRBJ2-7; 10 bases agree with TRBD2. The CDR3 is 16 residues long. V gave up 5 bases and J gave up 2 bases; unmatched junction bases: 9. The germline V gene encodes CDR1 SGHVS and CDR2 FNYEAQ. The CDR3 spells CASSPTTSGLTYEQYF. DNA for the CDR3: TGTGCCAGCAGCCCGACGACTAGCGGGCTGACCTACGAGCAGTACTTC.

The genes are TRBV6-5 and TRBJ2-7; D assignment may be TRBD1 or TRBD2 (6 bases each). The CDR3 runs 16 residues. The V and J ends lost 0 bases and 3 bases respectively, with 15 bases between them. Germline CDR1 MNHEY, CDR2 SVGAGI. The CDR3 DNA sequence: TGTGCCAGCAGTTACTCGTTTACAGGGACTTTCTACGAGCAGTACTTC. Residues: CASSYSFTGTFYEQYF.

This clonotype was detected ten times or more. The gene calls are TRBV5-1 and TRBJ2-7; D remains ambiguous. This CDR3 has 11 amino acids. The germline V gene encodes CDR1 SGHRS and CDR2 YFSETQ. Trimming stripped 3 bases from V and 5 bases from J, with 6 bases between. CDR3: CASSSRNEQYF. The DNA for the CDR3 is TGCGCCAGCAGCTCCAGGAACGAGCAGTACTTC.